The rows below give T cell receptor beta chains drawn from one sample of a study of blood T cell repertoires in COVID-19. The table came from immunoSEQ multiplex PCR; TCRdb's copy has only in-frame clones and leaves some out. In the table there are 100,000 to 150,000 clones, around 89% of which are singletons. Sequencing input: peripheral blood. The origin of the receptors is a man in his fifties or sixties with active or convalescent COVID-19. CDR3s include the opening cysteine and the closing phenylalanine or tryptophan. The order of the fields is V gene, J gene, CDR3 protein.

TRBV2	TRBJ2-5	CASSKGQGGQETQYF
TRBV5-4	TRBJ1-1	CASSMDRDTEAFF
TRBV20-1	TRBJ2-5	CSASRAGGLQTQYF
TRBV19	TRBJ1-5	CASSTTGGGYSNQPQHF
TRBV18	TRBJ1-4	CASSPRRETNEKLFF
TRBV18	TRBJ2-3	CASSPGGQETDTQYF
TRBV5-4	TRBJ2-3	CASSPPLGLAGGTDTQYF
TRBV10-1	TRBJ2-1	CASSADRGGYNEQFF
TRBV9	TRBJ2-3	CASSVAGDRGATQYF
TRBV27	TRBJ2-3	CASRKAGLTDTQYF
TRBV3-1/TRBV3-2	TRBJ1-5	CASSQAAGFSQPQHF
TRBV28	TRBJ2-2	CASSLIQGQGPGELFF
TRBV7-2	TRBJ1-6	CASSLVGQMGNSPLHF
TRBV2	TRBJ2-3	CASSVGSGRSDTQYF
TRBV10-3	TRBJ1-2	CAISEIGGRGDYGYTF
TRBV5-8	TRBJ1-1	CASSRQTGRNTEAFF
TRBV5-6	TRBJ2-7	CASSLGTADSYEQYF
TRBV4-2	TRBJ1-4	CASSQVAGVDEKLFF
TRBV27	TRBJ2-1	CASSSPGQGFLVGEQFF
TRBV10-1	TRBJ2-5	CASSGQMGQTQYF
TRBV1	TRBJ1-4	CTSSQEPGQGVEKLFF
TRBV7-8	TRBJ2-2	CASSLVGELFF
TRBV12-3/TRBV12-4	TRBJ1-1	CASSSDDQRSAFF
TRBV21-1	TRBJ1-1	CASSLPQGADTEAFF
TRBV7-2	TRBJ2-7	CASSTQGLGPYEQYF
TRBV18	TRBJ1-4	CASSPRNPGQGVEKLFF
TRBV3-1/TRBV3-2	TRBJ2-2	CASSPRRGRVGELFF
TRBV5-1	TRBJ1-6	CASSLQTGDNSPLHF
TRBV5-1	TRBJ1-4	CASSWRSQNEKLFF
TRBV6-2/TRBV6-3	TRBJ2-7	CASSNGLDYEQYF
TRBV7-2	TRBJ1-6	CASSLASGSTVALHF
TRBV29-1	TRBJ1-5	CSAGQGDNQPQHF
TRBV29-1	TRBJ2-1	CSVPRLAGEVNEQFF
TRBV19	TRBJ1-1	CASSSTGNTEAFF
TRBV14	TRBJ1-2	CASSQNRNYGYTF
TRBV6-2/TRBV6-3	TRBJ1-2	CASSFEGNYGYTF
TRBV11-2	TRBJ2-3	CASSLGITSGSATRQYF
TRBV28	TRBJ1-4	CASTSNEKLFF
TRBV19	TRBJ1-2	CASSTTQQGLYTF
TRBV12-3/TRBV12-4	TRBJ1-1	CASSSVSNTEAFF
TRBV2	TRBJ2-7	CASRRQGTSYEQYF
TRBV5-1	TRBJ1-6	CASSLLWDRKDSPLHF
TRBV19	TRBJ1-1	CASSIGQGRAEAFF
TRBV7-6	TRBJ2-3	CASSLGPYLLAEGSTDTQYF
TRBV28	TRBJ1-4	CASKDRPQSGKLFF
TRBV19	TRBJ2-3	CASSGRTGGINTQYF
TRBV9	TRBJ2-3	CASSVGSSGSFTDTQYF
TRBV5-1	TRBJ2-7	CASSLGGLAYEQYF
TRBV10-3	TRBJ1-1	CAITPGQGYGTEAFF